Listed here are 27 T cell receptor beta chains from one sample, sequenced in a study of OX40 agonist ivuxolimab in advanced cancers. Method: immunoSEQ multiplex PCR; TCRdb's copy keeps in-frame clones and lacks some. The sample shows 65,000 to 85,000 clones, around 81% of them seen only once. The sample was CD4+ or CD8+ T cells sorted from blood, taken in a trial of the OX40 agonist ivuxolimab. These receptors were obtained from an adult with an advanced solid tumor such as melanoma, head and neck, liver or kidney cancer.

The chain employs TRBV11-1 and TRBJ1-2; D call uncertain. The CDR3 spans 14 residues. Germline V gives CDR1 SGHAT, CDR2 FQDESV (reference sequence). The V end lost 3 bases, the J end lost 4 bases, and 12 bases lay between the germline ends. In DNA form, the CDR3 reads TGTGCCAGCAGCTTCAGCCAGAGGAGCTATGGCTACACCTTC. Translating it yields CASSFSQRSYGYTF.

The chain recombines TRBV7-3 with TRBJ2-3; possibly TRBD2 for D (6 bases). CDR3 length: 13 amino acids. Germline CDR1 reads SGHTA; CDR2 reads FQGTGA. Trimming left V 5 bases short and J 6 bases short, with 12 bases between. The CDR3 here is CASSQSGEDTQYF. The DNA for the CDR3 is TGTGCCAGCAGCCAGTCGGGAGAGGATACGCAGTATTTT.

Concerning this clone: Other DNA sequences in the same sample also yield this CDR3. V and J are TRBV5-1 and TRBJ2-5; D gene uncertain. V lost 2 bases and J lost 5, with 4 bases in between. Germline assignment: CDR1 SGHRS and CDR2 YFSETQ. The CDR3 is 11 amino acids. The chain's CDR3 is CASSFEETQYF. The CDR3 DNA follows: TGCGCCAGCAGCTTCGAGGAGACCCAGTACTTC.

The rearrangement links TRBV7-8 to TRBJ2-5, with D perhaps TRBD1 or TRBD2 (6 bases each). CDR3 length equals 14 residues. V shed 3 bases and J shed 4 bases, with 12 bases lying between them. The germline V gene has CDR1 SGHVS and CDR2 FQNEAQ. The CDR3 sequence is CASSLRGVLETQYF. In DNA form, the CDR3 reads TGTGCCAGCAGCTTGAGGGGGGTCCTAGAGACCCAGTACTTC.

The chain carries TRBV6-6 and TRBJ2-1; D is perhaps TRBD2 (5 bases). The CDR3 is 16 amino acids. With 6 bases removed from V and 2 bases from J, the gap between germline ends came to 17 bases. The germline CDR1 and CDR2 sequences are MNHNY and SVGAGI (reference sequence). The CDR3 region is CASRPPGLPTYNEQFF. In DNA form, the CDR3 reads TGTGCCAGCAGGCCCCCAGGACTCCCAACCTACAATGAGCAGTTCTTC.

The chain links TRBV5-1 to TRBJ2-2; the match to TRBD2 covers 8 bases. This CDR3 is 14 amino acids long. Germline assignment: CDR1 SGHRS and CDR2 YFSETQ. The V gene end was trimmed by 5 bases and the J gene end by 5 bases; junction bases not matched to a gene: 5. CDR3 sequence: CASRKRELTGELFF. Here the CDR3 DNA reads TGCGCCAGCAGAAAGCGGGAGCTGACCGGGGAGCTGTTTTTT.

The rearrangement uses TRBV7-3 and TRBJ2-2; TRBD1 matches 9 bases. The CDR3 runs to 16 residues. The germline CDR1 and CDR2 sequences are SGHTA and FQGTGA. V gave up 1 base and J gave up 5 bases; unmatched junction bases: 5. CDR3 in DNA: TGTGCCAGCAGCTTAAATTCGGGGACAGGGACCGGGGAGCTGTTTTTT. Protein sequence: CASSLNSGTGTGELFF.

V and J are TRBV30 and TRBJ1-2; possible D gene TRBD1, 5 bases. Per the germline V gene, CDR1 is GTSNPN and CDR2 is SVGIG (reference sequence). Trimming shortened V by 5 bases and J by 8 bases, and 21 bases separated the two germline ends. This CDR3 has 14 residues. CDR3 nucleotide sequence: TGTGCCTGGCTCCCAATGTGGGGGACGGGAGGCTACACCTTC. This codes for CAWLPMWGTGGYTF.

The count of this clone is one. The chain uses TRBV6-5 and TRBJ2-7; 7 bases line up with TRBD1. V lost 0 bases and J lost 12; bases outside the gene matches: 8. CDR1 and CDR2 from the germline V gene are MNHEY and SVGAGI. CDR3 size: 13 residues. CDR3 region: CASSYSRQGYLYF. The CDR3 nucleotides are TGTGCCAGCAGTTACTCGAGACAGGGTTATCTGTACTTC.

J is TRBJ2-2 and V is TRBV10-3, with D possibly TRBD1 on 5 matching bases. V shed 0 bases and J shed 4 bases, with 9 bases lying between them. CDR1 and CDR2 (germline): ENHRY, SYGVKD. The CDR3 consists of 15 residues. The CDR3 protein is CAISESGVGTGELFF. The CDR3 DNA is TGTGCCATCAGTGAGTCAGGGGTTGGCACCGGGGAGCTGTTTTTT.

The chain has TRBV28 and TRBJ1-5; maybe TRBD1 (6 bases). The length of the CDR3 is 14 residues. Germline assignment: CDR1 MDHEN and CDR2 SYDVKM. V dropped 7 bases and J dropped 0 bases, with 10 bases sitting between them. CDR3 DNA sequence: TGTGCCAGCAACATACAGGGTAGCAATCAGCCCCAGCATTTT. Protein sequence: CASNIQGSNQPQHF.

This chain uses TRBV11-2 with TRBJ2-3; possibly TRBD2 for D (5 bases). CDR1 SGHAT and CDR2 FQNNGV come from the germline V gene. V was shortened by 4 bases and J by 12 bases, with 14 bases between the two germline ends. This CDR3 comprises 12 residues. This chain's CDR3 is CASSSSRREQYF. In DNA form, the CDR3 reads TGTGCCAGCAGCTCCAGCCGTCGGGAACAGTATTTT.

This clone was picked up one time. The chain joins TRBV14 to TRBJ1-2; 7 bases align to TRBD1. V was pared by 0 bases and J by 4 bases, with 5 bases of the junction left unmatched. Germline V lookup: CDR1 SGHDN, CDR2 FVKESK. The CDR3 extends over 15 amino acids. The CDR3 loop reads CASSQDLGQVYGYTF. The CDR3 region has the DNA TGTGCCAGCAGCCAAGATCTCGGACAGGTCTATGGCTACACCTTC.

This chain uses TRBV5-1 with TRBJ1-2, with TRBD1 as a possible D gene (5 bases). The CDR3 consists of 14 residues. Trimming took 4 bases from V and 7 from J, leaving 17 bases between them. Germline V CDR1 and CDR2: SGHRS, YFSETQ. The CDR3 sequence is CASSLGGGSAGYTF. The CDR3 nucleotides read TGCGCCAGCAGCCTCGGGGGGGGGTCCGCTGGCTACACCTTC.

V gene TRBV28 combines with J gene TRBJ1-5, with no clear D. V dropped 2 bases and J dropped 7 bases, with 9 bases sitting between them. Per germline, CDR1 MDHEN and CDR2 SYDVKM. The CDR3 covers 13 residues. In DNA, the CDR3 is TGTGCCAGCAGTTTAGTGGTTAGCCAGCCCCAGCATTTT. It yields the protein CASSLVVSQPQHF.

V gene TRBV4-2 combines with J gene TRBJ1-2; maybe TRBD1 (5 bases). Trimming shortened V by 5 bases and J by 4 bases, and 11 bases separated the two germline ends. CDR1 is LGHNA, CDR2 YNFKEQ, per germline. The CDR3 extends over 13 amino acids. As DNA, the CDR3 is TGTGCCAGCAGCTTAGACAGAACCTATGGCTACACCTTC. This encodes CASSLDRTYGYTF.

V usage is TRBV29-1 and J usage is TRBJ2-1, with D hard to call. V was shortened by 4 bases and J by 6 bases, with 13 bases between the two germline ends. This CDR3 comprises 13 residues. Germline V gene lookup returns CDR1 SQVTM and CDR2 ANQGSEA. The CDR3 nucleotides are TGCAGCGTTGTCCCGGTTCGGGTCAATGAGCAGTTCTTC. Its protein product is CSVVPVRVNEQFF.

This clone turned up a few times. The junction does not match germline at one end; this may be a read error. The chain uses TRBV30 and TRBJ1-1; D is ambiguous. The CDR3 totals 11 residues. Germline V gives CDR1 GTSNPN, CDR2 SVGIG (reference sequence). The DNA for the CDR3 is TGTGCCTGGGAGAGAAACATTGAAGCTTTCTTT. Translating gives CAWERNIEAFF.

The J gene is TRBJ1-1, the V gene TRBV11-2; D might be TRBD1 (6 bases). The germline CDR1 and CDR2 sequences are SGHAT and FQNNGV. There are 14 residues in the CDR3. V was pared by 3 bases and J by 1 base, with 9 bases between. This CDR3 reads CASSLPQGNTEAFF. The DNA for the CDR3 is TGTGCCAGCAGCTTGCCACAGGGGAACACTGAAGCTTTCTTT. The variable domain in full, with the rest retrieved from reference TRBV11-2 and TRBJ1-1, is EAGVAQSPRYKIIEKRQSVAFWCNPISGHATLYWYQQILGQGPKLLIQFQNNGVVDDSQLPKDRFSAERLKGVDSTLKIQPAKLEDSAVYLCASSLPQGNTEAFFGQGTRLTVV.

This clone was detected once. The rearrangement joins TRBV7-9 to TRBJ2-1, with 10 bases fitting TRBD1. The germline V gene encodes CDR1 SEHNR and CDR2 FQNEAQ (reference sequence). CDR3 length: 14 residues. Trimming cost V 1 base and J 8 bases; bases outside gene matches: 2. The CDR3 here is CASSLVGQGDEQFF. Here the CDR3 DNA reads TGTGCCAGCAGCTTAGTAGGACAGGGGGATGAGCAGTTCTTC. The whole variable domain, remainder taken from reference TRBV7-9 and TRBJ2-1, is DTGVSQNPRHKITKRGQNVTFRCDPISEHNRLYWYRQTLGQGPEFLTYFQNEAQLEKSRLLSDRFSAERPKGSFSTLEIQRTEQGDSAMYLCASSLVGQGDEQFFGPGTRLTVL.

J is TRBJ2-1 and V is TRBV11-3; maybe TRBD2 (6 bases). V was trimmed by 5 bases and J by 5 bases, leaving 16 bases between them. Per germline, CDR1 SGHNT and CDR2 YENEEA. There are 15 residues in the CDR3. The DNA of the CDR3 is TGTGCCAGCAGCAATTCGTGGGGGGTTAACAATGAGCAGTTCTTC. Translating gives CASSNSWGVNNEQFF.

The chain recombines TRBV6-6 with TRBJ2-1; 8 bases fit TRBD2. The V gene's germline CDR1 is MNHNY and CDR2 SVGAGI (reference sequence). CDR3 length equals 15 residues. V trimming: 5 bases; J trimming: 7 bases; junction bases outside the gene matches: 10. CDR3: CASSPGTRRGNEQFF. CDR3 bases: TGTGCCAGCAGTCCCGGGACTAGGAGGGGGAATGAGCAGTTCTTC.

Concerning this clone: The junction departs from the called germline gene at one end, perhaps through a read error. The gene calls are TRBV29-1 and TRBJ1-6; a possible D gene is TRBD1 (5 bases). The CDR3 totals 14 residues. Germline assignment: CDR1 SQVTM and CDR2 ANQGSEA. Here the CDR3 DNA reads TGCAGCCTTGACCCGGGCAGGGATGGATCACCCCTCCACTTT. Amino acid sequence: CSLDPGRDGSPLHF.

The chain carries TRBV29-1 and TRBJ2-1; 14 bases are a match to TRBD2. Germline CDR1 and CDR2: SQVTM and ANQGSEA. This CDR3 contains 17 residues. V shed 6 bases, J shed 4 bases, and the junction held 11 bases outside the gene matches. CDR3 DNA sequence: TGCAGCGTCCCTGCCGGAAGACTAGCGGGAGGGTACAATGAGCAGTTCTTC. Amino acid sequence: CSVPAGRLAGGYNEQFF.

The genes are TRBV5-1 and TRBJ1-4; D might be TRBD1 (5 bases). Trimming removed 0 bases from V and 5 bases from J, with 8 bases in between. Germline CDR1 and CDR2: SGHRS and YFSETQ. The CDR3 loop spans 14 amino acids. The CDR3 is CASSLGQRNEKLFF. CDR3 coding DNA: TGCGCCAGCAGCTTGGGACAGAGGAATGAAAAACTGTTTTTT.

CDR3 sequence: CASIANTDTQYF. The CDR3 DNA reads TGTGCCAGCATAGCGAACACAGATACGCAGTATTTT. This chain links TRBV2 with TRBJ2-3, with D perhaps TRBD2 (5 bases). V lost 7 bases to trimming and J lost 2 bases, with 7 bases between them. From germline, CDR1 is SNHLY and CDR2 FYNNEI. This CDR3 region has 12 residues.

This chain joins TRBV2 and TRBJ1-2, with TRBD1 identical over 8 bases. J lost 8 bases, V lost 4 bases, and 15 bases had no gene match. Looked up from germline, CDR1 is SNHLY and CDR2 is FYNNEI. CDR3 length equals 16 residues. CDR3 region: CASSVMGLQGTGGYTF. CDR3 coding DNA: TGTGCCAGCAGTGTCATGGGGCTGCAGGGGACAGGAGGCTACACCTTC.